The clone carrying this T cell receptor (beta chain) is large within its sample. These data belong to a study of tumor-infiltrating lymphocytes in oesophageal squamous cell carcinoma. TCRdb re-called the PCR reads through MiXCR, storing one row per CDR3 protein. The sample has under 15,000 distinct CDR3 sequences, under 70% seen once. The CDR3 runs 16 residues. Germline CDR1 reads MNHNS; CDR2 reads SASEGT. Trimming took 6 bases from V and 3 from J; bases not matched to a gene: 10. J is TRBJ2-7 and V is TRBV6-1; 11 nucleotides align to TRBD1. The sequence was obtained from a female donor with esophageal squamous cell carcinoma. The sample taken for sequencing was esophageal tumor tissue. CDR3 DNA sequence: TGTGCCAGCAGCACCCCAACCGGGACAGGGGGCTACGAGCAGTACTTC. Translated: CASSTPTGTGGYEQYF.